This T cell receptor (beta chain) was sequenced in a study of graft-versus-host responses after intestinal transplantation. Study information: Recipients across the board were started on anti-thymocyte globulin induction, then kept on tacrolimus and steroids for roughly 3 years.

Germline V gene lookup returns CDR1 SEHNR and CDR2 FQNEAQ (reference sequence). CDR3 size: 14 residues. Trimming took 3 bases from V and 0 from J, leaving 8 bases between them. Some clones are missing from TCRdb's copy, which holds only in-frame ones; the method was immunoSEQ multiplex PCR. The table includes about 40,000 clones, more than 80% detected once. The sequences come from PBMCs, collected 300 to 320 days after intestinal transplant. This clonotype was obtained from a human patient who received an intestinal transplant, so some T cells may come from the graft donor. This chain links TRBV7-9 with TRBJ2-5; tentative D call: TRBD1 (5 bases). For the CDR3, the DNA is TGTGCCAGCAGCTTGACAGCGTACCAAGAGACCCAGTACTTC. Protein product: CASSLTAYQETQYF.